The next 28 T cell receptor beta chains were all read from a single sample in a study of T cells in Graves' hyperthyroidism and ophthalmopathy. RNA transcripts were the template for amplifying TCR beta CDR3 regions. An initial round of RT-PCR targeting the TCR CDR3 relied on the HTBI primer set. Using its own MiXCR run on the multiplex PCR reads, TCRdb lists one record per CDR3 protein. The sample consists of approximately 320,000 distinct CDR3 sequences, 16% of them appearing once. The sample taken for sequencing was blood. These receptors were taken from a man aged 25 to 45 with Graves' hyperthyroidism.

This clonotype was found many times. The chain links TRBV30 to TRBJ1-5; D perhaps matches TRBD1 (5 bases). V was trimmed by 0 bases and J by 3 bases, leaving 9 bases between them. Per the germline V gene, CDR1 is GTSNPN and CDR2 is SVGIG (reference sequence). CDR3 length: 14 amino acids. CDR3 in amino acids: CAWSVTGTNQPQHF. The CDR3 DNA follows: TGTGCCTGGAGTGTAACAGGTACCAATCAGCCCCAGCATTTT.

This clonotype was seen repeatedly, ten times or more. The chain carries TRBV7-9 and TRBJ2-1; 8 bases match TRBD2. The germline gives CDR1 SEHNR, CDR2 FQNEAQ (reference sequence). The CDR3 is made up of 16 amino acids. V dropped 4 bases and J dropped 8; count of bases not matched to a gene: 13. The CDR3 bases are TGTGCCAGCAGCTCCGGGACTAGGGTCTCCGTCGATGAGCAGTTCTTC. Its protein product is CASSSGTRVSVDEQFF.

This clonotype was seen repeatedly, ten times or more. The V and J genes are TRBV20-1 and TRBJ2-1; weak D call: TRBD1 (6 bases). CDR3 length: 14 residues. In germline, CDR1 is DFQATT, CDR2 SNEGSKA (reference sequence). V was cut by 6 bases and J by 2 bases, with 14 bases left in between. The CDR3 is CSASRGGPYNEQFF. For the CDR3, the DNA is TGCAGTGCCTCCAGGGGCGGGCCCTACAATGAGCAGTTCTTC.

This clonotype was recorded at least ten times. The chain uses TRBV2 and TRBJ2-3; D is unresolved. Trimming cost V 5 bases and J 2 bases, with 14 bases left between them. The CDR3 is 15 amino acids. CDR1 is SNHLY, CDR2 FYNNEI, per germline. CDR3 in DNA: TGTGCCAGCAGTATTTACCTGATTCACACAGATACGCAGTATTTT. This translates into CASSIYLIHTDTQYF. Based on the CDR3 plus reference TRBV2 and TRBJ2-3, the full variable domain is EPEVTQTPSHQVTQMGQEVILRCVPISNHLYFYWYRQILGQKVEFLVSFYNNEISEKSEIFDDQFSVERPDGSNFTLKIRSTKLEDSAMYFCASSIYLIHTDTQYFGPGTRLTVL.

This clonotype was found many times. The chain is built from TRBV27 and TRBJ2-3; tentative D call: TRBD2 (6 bases). Germline CDR1 reads MNHEY; CDR2 reads SMNVEV (reference sequence). The germline V and J ends were trimmed by 4 bases and 3 bases, with 11 bases remaining between them. This CDR3 contains 14 residues. The DNA for the CDR3 is TGTGCCAGCAGTTCGCTAGCGTCGACAGATACGCAGTATTTT. Its protein product is CASSSLASTDTQYF.

This clonotype was detected ten times or more. The V gene is TRBV7-3, the J gene TRBJ1-2, with D possibly being TRBD1 (5 bases). CDR3 size: 14 residues. CDR1 and CDR2 (germline): SGHTA, FQGTGA. Trimming cost V 5 bases and J 8 bases, with 18 bases left between them. CDR3 residues: CASSRDPAGLGYTF. DNA of the CDR3: TGTGCCAGCAGCCGGGACCCAGCCGGTTTAGGCTACACCTTC. Complete variable domain (other parts from reference TRBV7-3 and TRBJ1-2): GAGVSQTPSNKVTEKGKYVELRCDPISGHTALYWYRQSLGQGPEFLIYFQGTGAADDSGLPNDRFFAVRPEGSVSTLKIQRTERGDSAVYLCASSRDPAGLGYTFGSGTRLTVV.

This sequence joins TRBV24-1 and TRBJ1-3, with D uncertain. V was pared by 4 bases and J by 1 base, with 10 bases between. The CDR3 runs to 15 residues. CDR1 and CDR2 from the germline V gene are KGHDR and SFDVKD. The CDR3 region has the DNA TGTGCCACCAGTGACCCGACACGATCTGGAAACACCATATATTTT. Amino acids: CATSDPTRSGNTIYF.

This clonotype was picked up a small number of times. The chain is built from TRBV6-6 and TRBJ1-1; D might be TRBD1 (5 bases). Germline V CDR1 and CDR2: MNHNY, SVGAGI (reference sequence). The CDR3 is 16 amino acids. V was shortened by 0 bases and J by 4 bases, with 15 bases between the two germline ends. The CDR3 DNA sequence: TGTGCCAGCAGTTACTCGCCAGGGTGGAGGGGCACTGAAGCTTTCTTT. Its protein is CASSYSPGWRGTEAFF.

This clonotype was observed at least ten times. The V call is TRBV10-3, the J call TRBJ2-3; D possibly uses TRBD1 or TRBD2 (5 bases each). The germline V gene has CDR1 ENHRY and CDR2 SYGVKD. V dropped 4 bases and J dropped 6 bases, with 11 bases sitting between them. The length of the CDR3 is 13 residues. The CDR3 nucleotides are TGTGCCATCAGTGTTATGGGGGAGGATACGCAGTATTTT. This codes for CAISVMGEDTQYF.

J is TRBJ2-4 and V is TRBV6-1; 8 bases match TRBD1. CDR1 is MNHNS and CDR2 is SASEGT in the germline V gene. Trimming cost V 5 bases and J 5 bases; bases outside gene matches: 8. The CDR3 has 15 amino acids. The CDR3 spells CASSSQGALENIQYF. CDR3 DNA: TGTGCCAGCAGTTCTCAGGGGGCACTTGAAAACATTCAGTACTTC.

This clonotype has ten or more counts. This chain connects TRBV7-3 to TRBJ2-1; D perhaps matches TRBD2 (6 bases). The V end was cut by 6 bases, the J end by 4 bases, with 13 bases between. CDR1 and CDR2 from the germline V gene are SGHTA and FQGTGA. The CDR3 extends over 14 amino acids. CDR3 protein: CASSRDSLYNEQFF. In DNA, the CDR3 is TGTGCCAGCAGTAGGGACTCCTTATACAATGAGCAGTTCTTC.

This clonotype was observed at least ten times. In nucleotides, the CDR3 is TGTGCCAGCAGTTTGGAAGGGAACCTCGGGGAGCTGTTTTTT. It yields the protein CASSLEGNLGELFF. J is TRBJ2-2 and V is TRBV28; D is ambiguous. The CDR3 runs to 14 residues. The germline V and J ends were trimmed by 3 bases and 7 bases, with 12 bases remaining between them. The germline gives CDR1 MDHEN, CDR2 SYDVKM.

This clonotype was counted a few times. The genes are TRBV7-3 and TRBJ1-5; a weak D match, TRBD1 (5 bases). Germline V lookup: CDR1 SGHTA, CDR2 FQGTGA. V was shortened by 2 bases and J by 6 bases, with 8 bases between the two germline ends. The CDR3 is made up of 13 amino acids. CDR3 DNA sequence: TGTGCCAGCAGCTTAGGGGGTCGTCAGCCCCAGCATTTT. Its translation is CASSLGGRQPQHF. The full variable domain, rest sourced from reference TRBV7-3 and TRBJ1-5, is GAGVSQTPSNKVTEKGKYVELRCDPISGHTALYWYRQSLGQGPEFLIYFQGTGAADDSGLPNDRFFAVRPEGSVSTLKIQRTERGDSAVYLCASSLGGRQPQHFGDGTRLSIL.

There are a few counts of this clonotype. This sequence joins TRBV5-8 and TRBJ2-1, with D uncertain. V was shortened by 4 bases and J by 10 bases, with 15 bases between the two germline ends. From germline, CDR1 is SGHTS and CDR2 YDEGEE. This CDR3 has 13 amino acids. Written as DNA, the CDR3 is TGTGCCAGCAGCCCGAGGAGTGGTACGGAGCAGTTCTTC. Translation: CASSPRSGTEQFF. Based on the CDR3 plus reference TRBV5-8 and TRBJ2-1, the full variable domain is EAGVTQSPTHLIKTRGQQATLRCSPISGHTSVYWYQQALGLGLQFLLWYDEGEERNRGNFPPRFSGRQFPNYSSELNVNALELEDSALYLCASSPRSGTEQFFGPGTRLTVL.

The chain links TRBV4-1 to TRBJ2-7, with TRBD2 identical over 7 bases. Germline CDR1 reads MGHRA; CDR2 reads YSYEKL. J was trimmed by 1 base and V by 4 bases; bases with no gene match: 7. The CDR3 runs 15 residues. The CDR3, as DNA: TGCGCCAGCAGCCTATACGGCGGGAGATCCTACGAGCAGTACTTC. Translating gives CASSLYGGRSYEQYF.

V is TRBV9 and J is TRBJ1-3, with D tentatively TRBD1 (5 bases). The ends were cut back, 3 bases at V and 6 bases at J, with 16 bases in the middle. This CDR3 region has 15 residues. CDR1 and CDR2 from the germline V gene are SGDLS and YYNGEE. In DNA, the CDR3 is TGTGCCAGCAGCGCGGGACCACAAATGACAAACACCATATATTTT. This sequence encodes CASSAGPQMTNTIYF. Supplemented by reference TRBV9 and TRBJ1-3, the full variable domain reads DSGVTQTPKHLITATGQRVTLRCSPRSGDLSVYWYQQSLDQGLQFLIQYYNGEERAKGNILERFSAQQFPDLHSELNLSSLELGDSALYFCASSAGPQMTNTIYFGEGSWLTVV.

The chain employs TRBV11-2 and TRBJ1-2; unclear D gene. Germline lookup yields CDR1 SGHAT and CDR2 FQNNGV. The V gene lost 5 bases and the J gene lost 7 bases, with 14 bases spanning the gap. CDR3 length: 13 residues. CDR3 residues: CASSPTSLFGYTF. The CDR3 DNA reads TGTGCCAGCAGCCCCACTTCCTTGTTTGGCTACACCTTC.

This clonotype was seen repeatedly, ten times or more. This sequence joins TRBV28 and TRBJ2-5; weak D call: TRBD2 (6 bases). Looked up from germline, CDR1 is MDHEN and CDR2 is SYDVKM. CDR3 size: 14 residues. V was pared by 4 bases and J by 2 bases, with 11 bases between. The CDR3 nucleotides are TGTGCCAGCAGTTCATACCGGGAGCAAGAGACCCAGTACTTC. Its protein product is CASSSYREQETQYF.

This clonotype has ten or more counts. The chain joins TRBV7-3 to TRBJ2-2; D is ambiguous. The germline CDR1 and CDR2 sequences are SGHTA and FQGTGA. This CDR3 has 14 amino acids. V was clipped by 6 bases and J by 5 bases, with 13 bases between them. The CDR3 spells CASRGPVDTGELFF. The DNA of the CDR3 is TGTGCCAGCAGAGGGCCCGTGGATACCGGGGAGCTGTTTTTT.

CDR3 DNA: TGTGCCAGCAGTTTAGGGACAGGGATCCAGCATTTT. Encoded protein: CASSLGTGIQHF. The chain couples TRBV12-3 or TRBV12-4 to TRBJ1-5; TRBD1 agrees at 8 bases. CDR3 length: 12 residues. V shed 1 base and J 12 bases; nucleotides not matched to a gene: 2.

The J gene is TRBJ1-1, the V gene TRBV14; 8 nucleotides agree with TRBD1. The CDR3 length is 15 residues. Germline V gene sequence: CDR1 SGHDN, CDR2 FVKESK. V was clipped by 4 bases and J by 5 bases; unmatched bases: 9. This chain's CDR3 is CASSRMQGAWTEAFF. DNA for the CDR3: TGTGCCAGCAGCCGAATGCAGGGGGCTTGGACTGAAGCTTTCTTT. The full variable domain, its missing parts supplied by reference TRBV14 and TRBJ1-1, is EAGVTQFPSHSVIEKGQTVTLRCDPISGHDNLYWYRRVMGKEIKFLLHFVKESKQDESGMPNNRFLAERTGGTYSTLKVQPAELEDSGVYFCASSRMQGAWTEAFFGQGTRLTVV.

V usage is TRBV20-1 and J usage is TRBJ1-1; D is unclear. Trimming took off 5 bases at V and 3 bases at J, with 10 bases between the two ends. The germline V gene encodes CDR1 DFQATT and CDR2 SNEGSKA (reference sequence). The CDR3 contains 12 residues. CDR3 in amino acids: CSASNLDTEAFF. The CDR3 DNA is TGCAGTGCTTCCAACTTGGACACTGAAGCTTTCTTT.

This chain connects TRBV15 to TRBJ1-4; D is undetermined. CDR3 length: 14 amino acids. V was trimmed by 0 bases and J by 8 bases, leaving 10 bases between them. Germline lookup yields CDR1 LNHNV and CDR2 YYDKDF (reference sequence). In DNA form, the CDR3 reads TGTGCCACCAGCAGAGAAGGGCTTGAGGAAAAACTGTTTTTT. This codes for CATSREGLEEKLFF.

The gene calls are TRBV6-1 and TRBJ2-2; 14 bases are a match to TRBD2. This CDR3 region has 21 residues. V trimming: 7 bases; J trimming: 3 bases; junction bases outside the gene matches: 19. Germline V gene sequence: CDR1 MNHNS, CDR2 SASEGT. CDR3 region: CASNTTPGLAGVIMDTGELFF. DNA for the CDR3: TGTGCCAGCAACACAACTCCGGGACTAGCGGGAGTAATAATGGACACCGGGGAGCTGTTTTTT.

V is TRBV24-1 and J is TRBJ2-7; TRBD1 aligns across 11 bases. This CDR3 has 15 amino acids. Germline loops: CDR1 KGHDR, CDR2 SFDVKD. Losses at the gene ends were 5 bases for V and 3 bases for J; bases not matched to a gene: 5. CDR3 protein: CATSVGQGVFYEQYF. In nucleotides, the CDR3 is TGTGCCACCAGTGTGGGACAGGGGGTCTTCTACGAGCAGTACTTC.

The gene calls are TRBV20-1 and TRBJ2-5; the D is unclear. CDR3 length equals 16 residues. The germline V gene has CDR1 DFQATT and CDR2 SNEGSKA (reference sequence). Deletions cut 1 base from V and 4 bases from J, with 19 bases between. The CDR3 DNA sequence: TGCAGTGCTAGAGGTTCTCTGTTGCGAACGGGAGAGACCCAGTACTTC. Its translation: CSARGSLLRTGETQYF.

This chain links TRBV5-1 with TRBJ1-3; D might be TRBD1 (6 bases). Trimming removed 7 bases at V and 8 bases at J, with 16 bases between. From germline, CDR1 is SGHRS and CDR2 YFSETQ. The CDR3 spans 13 residues. CDR3 protein: CASRTTGSDTIYF. The CDR3 region has the DNA TGCGCCAGCCGAACAACAGGGTCGGACACCATATATTTT.

This chain uses TRBV6-1 with TRBJ2-3; 7 bases match TRBD2. The CDR3 totals 14 residues. V lost 5 bases to trimming and J lost 2 bases; unmatched junction nucleotides: 4. Looked up from germline, CDR1 is MNHNS and CDR2 is SASEGT. In nucleotides, the CDR3 is TGTGCCAGCAGTCGGAGCGGGAACACAGATACGCAGTATTTT. It specifies CASSRSGNTDTQYF.